This T cell receptor beta chain was recovered during a study of T cell repertoires in cytomegalovirus infection. There are 16 residues in the CDR3. The V gene end was trimmed by 5 bases and the J gene end by 1 base; junction bases not matched to a gene: 8. Germline loops: CDR1 KGHDR, CDR2 SFDVKD. This clonotype was seen a single time. TCRdb passed the reads through MiXCR, listing each CDR3 protein once. This sample carries under 250,000 distinct CDR3 sequences, 9% to 15% of them seen once, and the ten largest clones take 1.5% to 2%. Sequenced input: PBMCs. The V call is TRBV24-1, the J call TRBJ2-5; 8 nucleotides line up with TRBD1. The origin of this receptor is a human donor in good health (CMV status not recorded). Some clones in this sample may be carry-over from other donors' samples. The DNA for the CDR3 is TGTGCCACCAGTGGAGTCAGGGGGCTAGTCCAAGAGACCCAGTACTTC. Translation gives CATSGVRGLVQETQYF.